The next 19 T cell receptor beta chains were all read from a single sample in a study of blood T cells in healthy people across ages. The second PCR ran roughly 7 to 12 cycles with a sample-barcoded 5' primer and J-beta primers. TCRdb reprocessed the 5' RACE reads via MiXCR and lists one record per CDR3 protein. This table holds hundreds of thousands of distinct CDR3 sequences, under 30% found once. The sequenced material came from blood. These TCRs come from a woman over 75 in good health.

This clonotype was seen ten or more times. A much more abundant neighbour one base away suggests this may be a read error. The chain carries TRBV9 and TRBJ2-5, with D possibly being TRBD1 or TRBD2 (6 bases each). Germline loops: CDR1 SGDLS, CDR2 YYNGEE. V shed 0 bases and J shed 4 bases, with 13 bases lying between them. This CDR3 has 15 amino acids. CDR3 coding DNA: TGTGCCAGCAGCGTAGCTTACGGGGGCCGAGAGACCCAGTACTTC. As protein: CASSVAYGGRETQYF.

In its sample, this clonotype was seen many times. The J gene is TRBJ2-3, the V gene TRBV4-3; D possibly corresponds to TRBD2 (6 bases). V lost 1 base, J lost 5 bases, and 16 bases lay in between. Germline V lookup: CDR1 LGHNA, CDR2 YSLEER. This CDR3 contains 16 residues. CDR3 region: CASSQGASDFGDTQYF. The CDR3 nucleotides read TGCGCCAGCAGCCAAGGGGCTAGCGATTTTGGAGATACGCAGTATTTT.

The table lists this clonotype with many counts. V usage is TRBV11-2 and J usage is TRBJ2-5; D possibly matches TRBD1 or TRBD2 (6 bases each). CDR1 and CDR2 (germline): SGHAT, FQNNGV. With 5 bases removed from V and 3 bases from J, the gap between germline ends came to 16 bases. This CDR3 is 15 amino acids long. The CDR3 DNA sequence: TGTGCCAGCAGCCCGCGAGGAGGGGGGAAAGAGACCCAGTACTTC. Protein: CASSPRGGGKETQYF. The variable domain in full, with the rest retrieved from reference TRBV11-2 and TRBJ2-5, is EAGVAQSPRYKIIEKRQSVAFWCNPISGHATLYWYQQILGQGPKLLIQFQNNGVVDDSQLPKDRFSAERLKGVDSTLKIQPAKLEDSAVYLCASSPRGGGKETQYFGPGTRLLVL.

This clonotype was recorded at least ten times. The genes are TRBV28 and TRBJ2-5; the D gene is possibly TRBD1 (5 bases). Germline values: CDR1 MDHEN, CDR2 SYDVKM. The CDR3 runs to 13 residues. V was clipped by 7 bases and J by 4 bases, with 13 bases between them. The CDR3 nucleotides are TGTGCCAGCATCGGACACCCAGGAGAGACCCAGTACTTC. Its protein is CASIGHPGETQYF.

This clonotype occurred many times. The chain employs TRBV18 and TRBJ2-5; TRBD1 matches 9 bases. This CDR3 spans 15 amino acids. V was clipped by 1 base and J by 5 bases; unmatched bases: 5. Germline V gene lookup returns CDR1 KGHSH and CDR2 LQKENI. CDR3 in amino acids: CASSPRQGERETQYF. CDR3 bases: TGTGCCAGCTCACCACGACAGGGGGAAAGGGAGACCCAGTACTTC. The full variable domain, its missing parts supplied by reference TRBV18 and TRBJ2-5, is NAGVMQNPRHLVRRRGQEARLRCSPMKGHSHVYWYRQLPEEGLKFMVYLQKENIIDESGMPKERFSAEFPKEGPSILRIQQVVRGDSAAYFCASSPRQGERETQYFGPGTRLLVL.

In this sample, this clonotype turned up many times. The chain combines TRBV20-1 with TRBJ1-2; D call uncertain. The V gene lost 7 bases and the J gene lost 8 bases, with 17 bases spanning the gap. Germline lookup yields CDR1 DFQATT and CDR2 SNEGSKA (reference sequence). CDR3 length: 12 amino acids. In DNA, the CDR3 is TGCAGTGTCCCTGATTGGGGTCGGGGCTACACCTTC. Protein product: CSVPDWGRGYTF.

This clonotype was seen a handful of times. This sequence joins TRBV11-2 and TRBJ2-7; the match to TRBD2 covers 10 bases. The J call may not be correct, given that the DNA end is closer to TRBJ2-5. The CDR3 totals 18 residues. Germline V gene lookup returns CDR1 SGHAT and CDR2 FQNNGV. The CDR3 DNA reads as TGTGCCAGCAGCCACCACCAGCTAGCGGGGGCCTTTGGAGGGACCCAGTACTTC. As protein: CASSHHQLAGAFGGTQYF.

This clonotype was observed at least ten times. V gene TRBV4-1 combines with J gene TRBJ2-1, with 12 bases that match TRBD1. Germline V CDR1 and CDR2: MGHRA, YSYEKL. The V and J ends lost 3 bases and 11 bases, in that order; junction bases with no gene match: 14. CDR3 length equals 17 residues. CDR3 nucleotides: TGCGCCAGCAGCCAGCCAGGGACAGGGGGCTTCTGGCTACAGCAGTTCTTC. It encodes CASSQPGTGGFWLQQFF.

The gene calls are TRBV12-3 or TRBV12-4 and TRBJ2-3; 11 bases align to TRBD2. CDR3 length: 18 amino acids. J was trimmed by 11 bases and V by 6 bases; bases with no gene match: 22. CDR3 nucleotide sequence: TGTGCCAGCAGCGGGCAGGCTAGCGGGGGGATTAGCACAGATGTGCAGTATTTT. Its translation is CASSGQASGGISTDVQYF.

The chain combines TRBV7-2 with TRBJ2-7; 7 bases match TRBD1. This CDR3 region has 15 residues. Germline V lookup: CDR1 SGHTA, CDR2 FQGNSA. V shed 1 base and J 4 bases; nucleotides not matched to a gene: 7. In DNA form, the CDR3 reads TGTGCCAGCAGCTTAGGGACAGGACCCCTATACGAGCAGTACTTC. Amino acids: CASSLGTGPLYEQYF.

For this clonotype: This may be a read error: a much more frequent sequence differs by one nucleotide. The CDR3 DNA is TGTGCCAGCAGCCCCCTAGCGGGGGCATCCTACGGGCAGTACTTC. It translates to CASSPLAGASYGQYF. The V and J genes are TRBV7-9 and TRBJ2-5; 10 bases map to TRBD2. CDR1 is SEHNR, CDR2 FQNEAQ, per germline (reference sequence). The CDR3 contains 15 residues. The junction had 14 bases not matched to a gene; V was cut back by 5 bases and J by 11 bases. The variable domain in full, with the rest retrieved from reference TRBV7-9 and TRBJ2-5, is DTGVSQNPRHKITKRGQNVTFRCDPISEHNRLYWYRQTLGQGPEFLTYFQNEAQLEKSRLLSDRFSAERPKGSFSTLEIQRTEQGDSAMYLCASSPLAGASYGQYFGPGTRLLVL.

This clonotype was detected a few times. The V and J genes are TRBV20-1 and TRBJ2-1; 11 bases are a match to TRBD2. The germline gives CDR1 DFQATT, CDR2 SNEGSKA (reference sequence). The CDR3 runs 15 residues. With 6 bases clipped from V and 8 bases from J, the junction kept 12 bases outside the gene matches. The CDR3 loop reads CSATMASGRLDEQFF. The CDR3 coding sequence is TGCAGTGCGACCATGGCTAGCGGGAGGTTGGATGAGCAGTTCTTC.

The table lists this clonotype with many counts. The CDR3 reads CASSPPGLDYNEQFF. For the CDR3, the DNA is TGTGCCAGCAGCCCCCCGGGACTAGACTACAATGAGCAGTTCTTC. The rearrangement links TRBV11-2 to TRBJ2-1; TRBD2 agrees at 8 bases. The ends lost 5 bases at V and 3 bases at J; junction bases unmatched: 6. The germline V gene has CDR1 SGHAT and CDR2 FQNNGV. The CDR3 has 15 residues.

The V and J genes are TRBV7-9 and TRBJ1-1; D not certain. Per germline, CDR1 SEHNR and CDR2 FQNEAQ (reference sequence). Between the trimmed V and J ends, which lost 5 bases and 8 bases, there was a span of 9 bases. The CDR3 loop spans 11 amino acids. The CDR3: CASSHAKEAFF. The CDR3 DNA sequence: TGTGCCAGCAGCCACGCGAAGGAAGCTTTCTTT.

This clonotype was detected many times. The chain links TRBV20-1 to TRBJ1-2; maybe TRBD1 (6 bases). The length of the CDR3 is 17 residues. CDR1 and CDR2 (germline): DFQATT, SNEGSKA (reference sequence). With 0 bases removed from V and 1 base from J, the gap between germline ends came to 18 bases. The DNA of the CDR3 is TGCAGTGCTAGAGATCCTCGGGAAGGGGGTCTTAACTATGGCTACACCTTC. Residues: CSARDPREGGLNYGYTF.

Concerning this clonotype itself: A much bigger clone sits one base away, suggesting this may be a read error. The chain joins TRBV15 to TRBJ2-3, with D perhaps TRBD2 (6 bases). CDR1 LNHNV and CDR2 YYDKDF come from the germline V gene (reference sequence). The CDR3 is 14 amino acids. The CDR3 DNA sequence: TGTGCCACCAGTAACCGGGACTTCACAGATACGCGGTATTTT. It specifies CATSNRDFTDTRYF.

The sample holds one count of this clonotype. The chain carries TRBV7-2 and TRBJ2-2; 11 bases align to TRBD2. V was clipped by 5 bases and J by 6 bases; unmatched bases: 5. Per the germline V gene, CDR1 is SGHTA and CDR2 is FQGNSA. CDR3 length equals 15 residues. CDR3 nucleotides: TGTGCCAGCAGCCTTAGCGGGGGGGCCTCCGGGGAGCTGTTTTTT. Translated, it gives CASSLSGGASGELFF.

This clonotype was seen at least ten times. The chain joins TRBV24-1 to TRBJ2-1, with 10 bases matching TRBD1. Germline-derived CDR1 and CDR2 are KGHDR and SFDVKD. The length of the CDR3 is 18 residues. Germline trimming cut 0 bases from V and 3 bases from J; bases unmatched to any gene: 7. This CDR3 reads CATSDLFSWDRGYNEQFF. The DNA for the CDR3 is TGTGCCACCAGTGATTTGTTCTCGTGGGACAGGGGCTACAATGAGCAGTTCTTC.

The CDR3, as DNA: TGCAGTGCTCCCGAAGCTTTCTTT. Translated, it gives CSAPEAFF. This chain links TRBV20-1 with TRBJ1-1; D gene ambiguous. Per the germline V gene, CDR1 is DFQATT and CDR2 is SNEGSKA (reference sequence). V was trimmed by 5 bases and J by 8 bases, leaving 3 bases between them. This CDR3 has 8 amino acids.